This TCR beta chain was recovered during a study of blood T cell repertoires in COVID-19. V dropped 5 bases and J dropped 2 bases, with 22 bases sitting between them. This CDR3 comprises 19 residues. Looked up from germline, CDR1 is MNHEY and CDR2 is SVGEGT. In the authors' methods: It was from reference gene primer amplification that nucleated cell counts were estimated. Here immunoSEQ multiplex PCR was the method, and the copy in TCRdb shows in-frame clones only, minus some. V and J calls and clone size are copied from that table; D and trimming were computed from the DNA. The data hold 80,000 to 100,000 clones, with 90% to 95% observed a single time.

The rearrangement links TRBV6-2 or TRBV6-3 to TRBJ2-6; weak D call: TRBD2 (5 bases). Sample: peripheral blood. The receptor comes from a human donor with active COVID-19. The donor label of this sample is uncertain. The CDR3 DNA is TGTGCCAGCAGTACTATTCGACTACTGGACGGGGCTGGGGCCAACGTCCTGACTTTC. It yields the protein CASSTIRLLDGAGANVLTF.